This entry describes one T cell receptor (beta chain). This sample stems from a study of blood T cell repertoires in COVID-19. Study overall: Samples representing acute and convalescent COVID-19 were sourced from the United States, Italy and Spain. The cDNA or gDNA used as material had been derived from T cells, B-cell-depleted T cells, or PBMCs.

In the original workflow: Cell counts per sample came from amplifying reference gene primers. Profiling relied on immunoSEQ multiplex PCR, and the TCRdb table lists in-frame clones only, not all of them. The DNA gave D and trimming, while V, J and clone size come from that table. The sample yields roughly 70,000 clones, roughly 72% seen once. Germline CDR1 is MNHEY and CDR2 is SVGAGI. V was pared by 4 bases and J by 7 bases, with 8 bases of the junction left unmatched. CDR3 size: 15 residues. Input material: peripheral blood. This clonotype was sampled from a man between 60 and 70 years old with COVID-19, enrolled during active disease. V and J are TRBV6-5 and TRBJ1-4, with 8 bases that match TRBD1. The CDR3 loop reads CASSLRTGGAEKLFF. Written as DNA, the CDR3 is TGTGCCAGCAGTTTACGAACAGGGGGAGCTGAAAAACTGTTTTTT.